This T cell receptor (beta chain) emerged from a study of blood T cell repertoires in COVID-19. This CDR3 has 14 amino acids. The V end was cut by 8 bases, the J end by 2 bases, with 13 bases between. Germline-derived CDR1 and CDR2 are MNHNY and SVGAGI (reference sequence). Sequencing was performed with immunoSEQ multiplex PCR; in TCRdb, only in-frame clones are kept and a portion is missing. This sample yields over 200,000 clones, of which 70% to 90% are seen a single time; 2.2% belongs to the top ten. This clone was recorded a few times. The source is a man younger than 40 who had recovered from COVID-19. Sample: peripheral blood. The genes are TRBV6-6 and TRBJ1-3; TRBD1 might be the D (5 bases). The DNA of the CDR3 is TGTGCCAGCTTTACCACAGGTGCTGGAAACACCATATATTTT. It specifies CASFTTGAGNTIYF.